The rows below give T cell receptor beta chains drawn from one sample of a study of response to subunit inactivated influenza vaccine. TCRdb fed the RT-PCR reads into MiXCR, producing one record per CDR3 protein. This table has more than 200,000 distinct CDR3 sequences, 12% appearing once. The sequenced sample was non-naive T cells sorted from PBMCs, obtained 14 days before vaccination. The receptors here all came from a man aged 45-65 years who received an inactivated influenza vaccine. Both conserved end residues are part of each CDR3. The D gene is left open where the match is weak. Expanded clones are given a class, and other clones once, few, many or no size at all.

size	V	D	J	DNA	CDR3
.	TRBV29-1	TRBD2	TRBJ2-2	TGCAGCGTGAGCGGGAGGGACGGGGACGGGGAGCTGTTTTTT	CSVSGRDGDGELFF
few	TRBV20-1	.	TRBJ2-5	TGCAGTGCTAGTCCGCTTCAATATCTTCAAGAGACCCAGTACTTC	CSASPLQYLQETQYF
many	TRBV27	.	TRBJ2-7	TGTGCCAGCTGCCCTGGATTGCCGGCAGCCTACGAGCAGTACTTC	CASCPGLPAAYEQYF
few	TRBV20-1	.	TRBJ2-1	TGCAGTGCTCAGGGACCGAATACAGAGCAGTTCTTC	CSAQGPNTEQFF
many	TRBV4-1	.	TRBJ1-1	TGCGCCAGCAGTTTTTCACTGGGACCTCTAAGCCCTGAAGCTTTCTTT	CASSFSLGPLSPEAFF
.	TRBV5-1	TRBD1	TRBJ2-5	TGCGCCAGCAGCTTGGGTTATACAGGGGTGGAGGAGACCCAGTACTTC	CASSLGYTGVEETQYF
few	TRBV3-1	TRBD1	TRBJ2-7	TGTGCCAGCAGCCAAGAACAGGGGCATCGTTCCTACGAGCAGTACTTC	CASSQEQGHRSYEQYF
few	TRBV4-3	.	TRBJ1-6	TGCGCCAGCAGCCAAGTTCCGGGGGGATTAAATTCACCCCTCCACTTT	CASSQVPGGLNSPLHF
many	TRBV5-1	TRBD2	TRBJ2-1	TGCGCCAGCAGCTTAACTAGCGGGAGCCGAGCCTACAATGAGCAGTTCTTC	CASSLTSGSRAYNEQFF
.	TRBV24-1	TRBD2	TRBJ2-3	TGTGCCACCGGGACTAGCGGGAGGGATACGCAGTATTTT	CATGTSGRDTQYF
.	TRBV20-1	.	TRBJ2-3	TGCAGTGCCCCCAACAATCGAAAGGATAGCACAGATACGCAGTATTTT	CSAPNNRKDSTDTQYF
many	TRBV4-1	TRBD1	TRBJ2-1	TGCGCCAGCAGCCAAGGGTTAGGGGGCTCAACGAATGAGCAGTTCTTC	CASSQGLGGSTNEQFF
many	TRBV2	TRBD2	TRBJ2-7	TGTGCCAGCAGCGGACTAGCGGGGGGATCGGGGGAGCAGTACTTC	CASSGLAGGSGEQYF
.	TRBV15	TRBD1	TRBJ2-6	TGTGCCACCAGCAGCGAACAGGGGTCTGGGGCCAACGTCCTGACTTTC	CATSSEQGSGANVLTF
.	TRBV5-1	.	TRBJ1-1	TGCGCCAGCAGCTTCAACCCGGGGGGGACCGAAGCTTTCTTT	CASSFNPGGTEAFF
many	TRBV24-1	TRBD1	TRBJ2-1	TGTGCCACCAGTGATCCGACCTCGACAGGGCCGATTTACAATGAGCAGTTCTTC	CATSDPTSTGPIYNEQFF
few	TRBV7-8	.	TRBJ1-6	TGTGCCAGCAGGCCGACGGGAGCCTTGACTAATTCACCCCTCCACTTT	CASRPTGALTNSPLHF
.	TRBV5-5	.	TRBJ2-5	TGTGCCAGCAGTCCTACCCACGGCCTGGGGGAGACCCAGTACTTC	CASSPTHGLGETQYF
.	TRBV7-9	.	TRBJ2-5	TGTGCCAGCAGCAAAGGGACGGGGATGATGGAGACCCAGTACTTC	CASSKGTGMMETQYF
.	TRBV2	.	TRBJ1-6	TGTGCCAGCAGCCCGTTGGGACCTCTAAATTCACCCCTCCACTTT	CASSPLGPLNSPLHF
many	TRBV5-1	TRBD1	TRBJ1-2	TGCGCCAGCAGCGCGACCGGGACAGGGAGTTATGGCTACACCTTC	CASSATGTGSYGYTF
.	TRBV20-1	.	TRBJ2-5	TGCAGTGCTACCGCCCTCCAAGAGACCCAGTACTTC	CSATALQETQYF
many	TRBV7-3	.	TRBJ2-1	TGTGCCAGCAGCTCCTTATATGGCGGGCCCTACAATGAGCAGTTCTTC	CASSSLYGGPYNEQFF
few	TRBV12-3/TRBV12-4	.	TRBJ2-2	TGTGCCAGCAGCGTAGTCGGGCCCGGGGAGCTGTTTTTT	CASSVVGPGELFF
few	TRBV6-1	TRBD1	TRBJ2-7	TGTGCCAGCAGCTCGACAGGGATCGACGAGCAGTACTTC	CASSSTGIDEQYF
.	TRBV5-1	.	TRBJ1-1	TGCGCCAGCAGCTTGTCGGGGGAGCAGGGCACTGAAGCTTTCTTT	CASSLSGEQGTEAFF
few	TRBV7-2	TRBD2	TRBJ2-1	TGTGCCAGCAGCTTAACTAGCGGGGGGATCCGGGCCCAGTTCTTC	CASSLTSGGIRAQFF
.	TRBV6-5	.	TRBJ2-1	TGTGCCAGCAGTTTTCTCCCGACAGGAAAACAGGAGCAGTTCTTC	CASSFLPTGKQEQFF
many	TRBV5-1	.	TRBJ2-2	TGCGCCAGCAGCAGGGGTAGCACCGGGGAGCTGTTTTTT	CASSRGSTGELFF
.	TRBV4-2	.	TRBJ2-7	TGTGCCAGCAGCCAAGGTTTTAGCGATTACGAGCAGTACTTC	CASSQGFSDYEQYF
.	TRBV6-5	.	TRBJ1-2	TGTGCCAGCAGTTACCTAATGAGAGGACGGACCAACTATGGCTACACCTTC	CASSYLMRGRTNYGYTF
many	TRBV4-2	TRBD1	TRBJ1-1	TGTGCCAGCAGCCCCTCCTCGGGACAGGGGGTCGCTGAAGCTTTCTTT	CASSPSSGQGVAEAFF